One sample yielded the 17 T cell receptor beta chains listed below, sequenced in a study of glioma-infiltrating T cells. TCR alpha and beta CDR3 regions were amplified from RNA using iRepertoire nested multiplex PCR. TCRdb reprocessed the multiplex PCR reads via MiXCR and lists one record per CDR3 protein. The table includes 300,000 to 450,000 distinct CDR3 sequences, 41% detected once. Sequenced sample: glioma tissue, nonneoplastic brain tissue, or PBMCs (not recorded which). The receptors derive from a human donor with low-grade glioma or glioblastoma, undergoing nonglioma brain surgery, or in good health (not recorded which).

This clonotype has only a few counts. The chain recombines TRBV29-1 with TRBJ2-5; no clear D. Trimming pared 3 bases from V and 2 bases from J, leaving 10 bases between. Per germline, CDR1 SQVTM and CDR2 ANQGSEA. CDR3 length: 13 amino acids. The DNA for the CDR3 is TGCAGCGTTGAGGCCTCTTCTCAAGAGACCCAGTACTTC. Protein product: CSVEASSQETQYF. Filled out from reference TRBV29-1 and TRBJ2-5, the complete variable domain reads SAVISQKPSRDICQRGTSLTIQCQVDSQVTMMFWYRQQPGQSLTLIATANQGSEATYESGFVIDKFPISRPNLTFSTLTVSNMSPEDSSIYLCSVEASSQETQYFGPGTRLLVL.

V is TRBV27 and J is TRBJ2-5; TRBD1 matches 8 bases. The V and J ends lost 9 bases and 1 base, in that order; junction bases with no gene match: 16. The CDR3 has 17 amino acids. Germline lookup yields CDR1 MNHEY and CDR2 SMNVEV (reference sequence). Here the CDR3 reads CARTRTGFSTLQETQYF. The DNA for the CDR3 is TGTGCCAGGACCAGGACAGGGTTCTCCACCCTCCAAGAGACCCAGTACTTC.

In its sample, this clonotype was seen once. V is TRBV20-1 and J is TRBJ2-7; D is undetermined. Germline values: CDR1 DFQATT, CDR2 SNEGSKA (reference sequence). The CDR3 spans 15 residues. Trimming pared 1 base from V and 0 bases from J, leaving 13 bases between. The CDR3 reads CSARVEGPISYEQYF. The CDR3 DNA reads as TGCAGTGCTAGAGTGGAAGGGCCTATCTCCTACGAGCAGTACTTC.

This clonotype appeared a few times. The V call is TRBV4-1, the J call TRBJ2-3; TRBD2 matches 10 bases. After removal of 4 bases from V and 2 bases from J, the junction contained 12 bases not matched to a gene. The CDR3 spans 18 residues. CDR1 is MGHRA and CDR2 is YSYEKL in the germline V gene. CDR3 sequence (DNA): TGCGCCAGCAGCCCACACCCATCCGGGACTAGCGTCACAGATACGCAGTATTTT. It encodes CASSPHPSGTSVTDTQYF.

The J gene is TRBJ1-2, the V gene TRBV20-1; no reliable D call. CDR3 length: 16 residues. The V gene's germline CDR1 is DFQATT and CDR2 SNEGSKA (reference sequence). Trimming stripped 6 bases from V and 0 bases from J, with 20 bases between. The CDR3 region has the DNA TGCAGTGCCAGAACGGCAGTACAACAAGCTAACTATGGCTACACCTTC. Translation gives CSARTAVQQANYGYTF.

This chain joins TRBV4-3 and TRBJ2-7; TRBD1 matches 7 bases. In germline, CDR1 is LGHNA, CDR2 YSLEER. The CDR3 spans 15 residues. V dropped 0 bases and J dropped 7; count of bases not matched to a gene: 9. CDR3 sequence (DNA): TGCGCCAGCAGCCAAGATGGGCAGGGGGAAGAAGAGCAGTACTTC. The encoded protein is CASSQDGQGEEEQYF.

This chain's CDR3 is CASSPVGDTQYF. CDR3 coding DNA: TGTGCCAGCAGTCCTGTGGGGGATACGCAGTATTTT. This chain uses TRBV27 with TRBJ2-3; D is unresolved. There are 12 residues in the CDR3. Per the germline V gene, CDR1 is MNHEY and CDR2 is SMNVEV (reference sequence). The germline V and J ends were trimmed by 5 bases and 6 bases, with 9 bases remaining between them.

This clonotype has just a few counts. V and J are TRBV7-6 and TRBJ2-3, with TRBD2 as a possible D gene (6 bases). Germline V lookup: CDR1 SGHVS, CDR2 FNYEAQ. The CDR3 is 17 amino acids. Deletions cut 1 base from V and 3 bases from J, with 17 bases between. This CDR3 reads CASSLEASGGATDTQYF. CDR3 nucleotide sequence: TGTGCCAGCAGCTTAGAAGCGAGCGGAGGGGCGACAGATACGCAGTATTTT.

Comments on this clonotype: The junction shows a germline mismatch at one end, possibly a read error. This chain joins TRBV3-1 and TRBJ2-1; possible D gene TRBD1, 6 bases. Per the germline V gene, CDR1 is LGHDT and CDR2 is YNNKEL (reference sequence). The length of the CDR3 is 16 residues. CDR3 residues: CANSQEGVAVYNEQFF. The DNA of the CDR3 is TGTGCCAACAGCCAAGAGGGGGTAGCAGTATACAATGAGCAGTTCTTC.

With regard to this clonotype: A read error may be the cause here, since a much bigger clone is one base away. This chain connects TRBV28 to TRBJ2-3; 9 bases agree with TRBD1. The CDR3 runs 17 residues. Germline values: CDR1 MDHEN, CDR2 SYDVKM. In DNA form, the CDR3 reads TGTGCCATCAGTCAAAGGGACAGGGAAGGGTGGGCAGATACGCAGTATTTT. Protein: CAISQRDREGWADTQYF.

The chain carries TRBV15 and TRBJ2-1, with 9 positions matching TRBD1. From germline, CDR1 is LNHNV and CDR2 YYDKDF (reference sequence). The CDR3 is 14 amino acids. V was clipped by 9 bases and J by 8 bases; unmatched bases: 11. CDR3 DNA: TGTGCCACTTCGTGGACAGGGGACGAGGATGAGCAGTTCTTC. It is translated as CATSWTGDEDEQFF.

This clonotype showed up many times. The chain employs TRBV6-1 and TRBJ1-1; 7 nucleotides match TRBD1. Per the germline V gene, CDR1 is MNHNS and CDR2 is SASEGT. V was pared by 5 bases and J by 11 bases, with 8 bases of the junction left unmatched. The CDR3 contains 12 residues. DNA for the CDR3: TGTGCCAGCAGTAACTACAGGGGTTCGGCTTTCTTT. This gives the protein CASSNYRGSAFF.

The chain combines TRBV14 with TRBJ2-7; 10 bases line up with TRBD2. The length of the CDR3 is 13 residues. Per germline, CDR1 SGHDN and CDR2 FVKESK. Losses at the gene ends were 5 bases for V and 7 bases for J; bases not matched to a gene: 5. The CDR3 DNA sequence: TGTGCCAGCAGCAGTGGACTAGCGGTAGAGCAGTACTTC. Protein product: CASSSGLAVEQYF.

As for this clonotype: One end of the junction varies from germline; a read error may be responsible. This sequence joins TRBV28 and TRBJ2-3; D remains unclear. The CDR3 sequence is 16 residues long. In germline, CDR1 is MDHEN, CDR2 SYDVKM. In DNA, the CDR3 is TGTGCCAGCAGTTTGTCTAACCGATTGGGCACATATACGCAGTATTTT. Translated: CASSLSNRLGTYTQYF.

The sample holds many counts of this clonotype. The V and J genes are TRBV28 and TRBJ1-4; no clear D gene. Looked up from germline, CDR1 is MDHEN and CDR2 is SYDVKM. The V end was cut by 3 bases, the J end by 8 bases, with 7 bases between. The CDR3 is 12 amino acids. The CDR3 DNA reads as TGTGCCAGCAGTTTCCTATACGAAAAACTGTTTTTT. Its protein is CASSFLYEKLFF.

This CDR3 reads CASSSTSDGTSYEQYF. CDR3 nucleotides: TGTGCCAGCAGCTCAACTAGTGACGGGACCTCCTACGAGCAGTACTTC. The J gene is TRBJ2-7, the V gene TRBV7-9, with D perhaps TRBD1 or TRBD2 (5 bases each). V gave up 4 bases and J gave up 0 bases, with 16 bases separating them. The CDR3 length is 16 residues. The germline CDR1 and CDR2 sequences are SEHNR and FQNEAQ (reference sequence).

This chain joins TRBV6-1 and TRBJ1-1; a weak D match, TRBD1 (5 bases). CDR3 size: 15 residues. The germline V gene has CDR1 MNHNS and CDR2 SASEGT. The V and J ends lost 7 bases and 3 bases respectively, with 18 bases between them. The CDR3 spells CASIFGGGGDTEAFF. CDR3 DNA sequence: TGTGCCAGCATCTTCGGGGGTGGAGGGGACACTGAAGCTTTCTTT.